Each of the 26 T cell receptor beta chains below was sequenced from the same sample in a study of blood T cell repertoires in COVID-19. Measured with immunoSEQ multiplex PCR; TCRdb has only the in-frame clones, and not every one. The table includes 68,000 or so clones, around nine tenths detected once. Sequencing was carried out using peripheral blood. The receptors originated from a man aged 50-60 years with active COVID-19.

V usage is TRBV15 and J usage is TRBJ2-7; TRBD1 matches 9 bases. The germline V gene has CDR1 LNHNV and CDR2 YYDKDF (reference sequence). The CDR3 sequence is 15 residues long. The ends lost 3 bases at V and 2 bases at J; junction bases unmatched: 5. CDR3 coding DNA: TGTGCCACCAGCAGGGCCGGGACAGGGCCCTACGAGCAGTACTTC. This gives the protein CATSRAGTGPYEQYF. Full variable domain (rest looked up from reference TRBV15 and TRBJ2-7): DAMVIQNPRYQVTQFGKPVTLSCSQTLNHNVMYWYQQKSSQAPKLLFHYYDKDFNNEADTPDNFQSRRPNTSFCFLDIRSPGLGDTAMYLCATSRAGTGPYEQYFGPGTRLTVT.

The gene calls are TRBV5-5 and TRBJ2-7, with a tentative D call TRBD1 (5 bases). V lost 2 bases, J lost 5 bases, and 26 bases lay in between. Germline-derived CDR1 and CDR2 are SGHKS and YYEKEE (reference sequence). CDR3 length: 18 amino acids. The CDR3 region is CASSFSTDLVPIGDEQYF. CDR3 coding DNA: TGTGCCAGCAGCTTCTCAACCGACTTGGTACCGATAGGGGACGAGCAGTACTTC. Drawing the rest from reference TRBV5-5 and TRBJ2-7, the complete variable domain is DAGVTQSPTHLIKTRGQQVTLRCSPISGHKSVSWYQQVLGQGPQFIFQYYEKEERGRGNFPDRFSARQFPNYSSELNVNALLLGDSALYLCASSFSTDLVPIGDEQYFGPGTRLTVT.

V usage is TRBV29-1 and J usage is TRBJ1-1, with D maybe TRBD1 (5 bases). V dropped 4 bases and J dropped 6 bases, with 9 bases sitting between them. In germline, CDR1 is SQVTM, CDR2 ANQGSEA. The CDR3 is 11 residues long. DNA of the CDR3: TGCAGCGTTGGGGGGGGAGCTGAAGCTTTCTTT. Its translation: CSVGGGAEAFF.

The V call is TRBV19, the J call TRBJ2-7, with 12 bases matching TRBD1. The germline V gene has CDR1 LNHDA and CDR2 SQIVND (reference sequence). This CDR3 region has 15 residues. V lost 5 bases to trimming and J lost 3 bases; unmatched junction nucleotides: 5. The CDR3 nucleotides are TGTGCCAGTAGTCCGGGACAGGGGGCGGGCTACGAGCAGTACTTC. Translating gives CASSPGQGAGYEQYF.

The chain employs TRBV20-1 and TRBJ1-4, with TRBD1 matching 7 bases. The CDR3 length is 14 residues. V lost 3 bases and J lost 10; bases outside the gene matches: 11. The germline V gene has CDR1 DFQATT and CDR2 SNEGSKA (reference sequence). The CDR3 DNA reads TGCAGTGCTAGTTATAGCCGACAGGGCCCAAAACTGTTTTTT. It yields the protein CSASYSRQGPKLFF.

Here the CDR3 DNA reads TGTGCCTGGAGTGTCGGGGCGGGGGTGAACTATGGCTACACCTTC. It translates to CAWSVGAGVNYGYTF. J is TRBJ1-2 and V is TRBV30; TRBD1 is a possible D gene (5 bases). The germline CDR1 and CDR2 sequences are GTSNPN and SVGIG (reference sequence). The V end was cut by 0 bases, the J end by 2 bases, with 13 bases between. The CDR3 runs 15 residues.

In this sample, this clone turned up a few times. The J gene is TRBJ2-7, the V gene TRBV28; TRBD2 matches 7 bases. Germline lookup yields CDR1 MDHEN and CDR2 SYDVKM. V shed 9 bases, J shed 1 base, and the junction held 9 bases outside the gene matches. The CDR3 loop spans 14 amino acids. CDR3 protein: CASKPGTMSYEQYF. The CDR3 DNA reads as TGTGCCAGTAAACCCGGGACTATGTCCTACGAGCAGTACTTC. Combining the CDR3 with reference TRBV28 and TRBJ2-7 gives the whole variable domain DVKVTQSSRYLVKRTGEKVFLECVQDMDHENMFWYRQDPGLGLRLIYFSYDVKMKEKGDIPEGYSVSREKKERFSLILESASTNQTSMYLCASKPGTMSYEQYFGPGTRLTVT.

This clone has more than one count but fewer than ten. This chain connects TRBV4-2 to TRBJ1-5; TRBD1 matches 10 bases. CDR1 LGHNA and CDR2 YNFKEQ come from the germline V gene. The V and J ends lost 1 base and 2 bases, in that order; junction bases with no gene match: 5. The CDR3 sequence is 17 residues long. In DNA, the CDR3 is TGTGCCAGCAGCCAAGTGACAGGGGGCGGTGGCAATCAGCCCCAGCATTTT. Its translation: CASSQVTGGGGNQPQHF.

The chain has TRBV28 and TRBJ2-4; possible D gene TRBD2, 6 bases. With 5 bases removed from V and 3 bases from J, the gap between germline ends came to 11 bases. This CDR3 region has 14 residues. Germline lookup yields CDR1 MDHEN and CDR2 SYDVKM. The CDR3 region has the DNA TGTGCCAGCAGTCCCGCGGGACTCAAAAACATTCAGTACTTC. It translates to CASSPAGLKNIQYF.

The chain carries TRBV19 and TRBJ2-1, with D maybe TRBD2 (7 bases). The CDR3 runs to 15 residues. Per germline, CDR1 LNHDA and CDR2 SQIVND (reference sequence). The V end lost 8 bases, the J end lost 4 bases, and 18 bases lay between the germline ends. The CDR3 DNA follows: TGTGCCAGTGAGAATCGAGGGGGGGGATACAATGAGCAGTTCTTC. Translated, it gives CASENRGGGYNEQFF.

V usage is TRBV19 and J usage is TRBJ2-7, with 7 bases that match TRBD2. Trimming took 5 bases from V and 2 from J; bases not matched to a gene: 15. Germline lookup yields CDR1 LNHDA and CDR2 SQIVND (reference sequence). The CDR3 totals 17 residues. The CDR3 DNA reads TGTGCCAGTAGTTTGTCAACTAGCGTTAGAGGGGCCTACGAGCAGTACTTC. This codes for CASSLSTSVRGAYEQYF.

This chain links TRBV2 with TRBJ2-3; 7 bases align to TRBD2. Germline V CDR1 and CDR2: SNHLY, FYNNEI. Unmatched junction bases numbered 9, after V lost 6 bases and J lost 0 bases. The CDR3 length is 16 residues. The CDR3 protein is CASRVSSGLSTDTQYF. The CDR3 DNA reads as TGTGCCAGCAGAGTCTCTAGCGGACTAAGCACAGATACGCAGTATTTT.

This clone was observed a single time. The chain employs TRBV24-1 and TRBJ2-7; TRBD1 agrees at 9 bases. Germline CDR1 and CDR2: KGHDR and SFDVKD. V lost 3 bases to trimming and J lost 11 bases; unmatched junction nucleotides: 4. The CDR3 sequence is 12 residues long. The CDR3 spells CATSDRDRDKYF. DNA for the CDR3: TGTGCCACCAGTGATAGGGACAGGGATAAGTACTTC.

The CDR3 loop reads CASSPLGVATNEKLFF. CDR3 bases: TGTGCCAGCAGCCCCCTAGGGGTCGCAACTAATGAAAAACTGTTTTTT. The chain is built from TRBV7-9 and TRBJ1-4; a possible D gene is TRBD1 (5 bases). V lost 5 bases and J lost 0, with 13 bases in between. The V gene's germline CDR1 is SEHNR and CDR2 FQNEAQ (reference sequence). This CDR3 contains 16 residues. Supplemented by reference TRBV7-9 and TRBJ1-4, the full variable domain reads DTGVSQNPRHKITKRGQNVTFRCDPISEHNRLYWYRQTLGQGPEFLTYFQNEAQLEKSRLLSDRFSAERPKGSFSTLEIQRTEQGDSAMYLCASSPLGVATNEKLFFGSGTQLSVL.

The chain couples TRBV6-5 to TRBJ2-7; 8 bases agree with TRBD1. The CDR3 extends over 14 amino acids. V shed 10 bases, J shed 1 base, and the junction held 9 bases outside the gene matches. Per the germline V gene, CDR1 is MNHEY and CDR2 is SVGAGI. The DNA for the CDR3 is TGTGCCACCAATCCTGGGGACAGGTCCTACGAGCAGTACTTC. Amino acid sequence: CATNPGDRSYEQYF.

The rearrangement joins TRBV7-2 to TRBJ1-1, with D perhaps TRBD1 (6 bases). Germline lookup yields CDR1 SGHTA and CDR2 FQGNSA. V dropped 4 bases and J dropped 5 bases, with 17 bases sitting between them. This CDR3 region has 15 residues. CDR3 residues: CASSSRLKGETEAFF. CDR3 DNA sequence: TGTGCCAGCAGCTCCCGTTTGAAGGGGGAAACTGAAGCTTTCTTT. The full variable domain, completed using reference TRBV7-2 and TRBJ1-1, is GAGVSQSPSNKVTEKGKDVELRCDPISGHTALYWYRQSLGQGLEFLIYFQGNSAPDKSGLPSDRFSAERTGGSVSTLTIQRTQQEDSAVYLCASSSRLKGETEAFFGQGTRLTVV.

The V gene is TRBV6-2 or TRBV6-3, the J gene TRBJ1-6; TRBD1 is a possible D gene (6 bases). With 6 bases removed from V and 7 bases from J, the gap between germline ends came to 16 bases. CDR1 and CDR2 (germline): MNHEY, SVGEGT. The CDR3 is made up of 15 amino acids. This chain's CDR3 is CASSAPAGANSPLHF. The CDR3 DNA is TGTGCCAGCAGCGCCCCGGCGGGGGCAAATTCACCCCTCCACTTT.

The table lists this clone with a count of one. This chain joins TRBV28 and TRBJ2-1; TRBD2 is a possible D gene (5 bases). Per the germline V gene, CDR1 is MDHEN and CDR2 is SYDVKM. The V and J ends lost 5 bases and 4 bases respectively, with 12 bases between them. CDR3 size: 14 residues. For the CDR3, the DNA is TGTGCCAGCAGTATCCGGGGTCTATACAATGAGCAGTTCTTC. Protein: CASSIRGLYNEQFF.

The genes are TRBV5-1 and TRBJ1-1; D is perhaps TRBD1 (6 bases). Trimming removed 1 base at V and 5 bases at J, with 12 bases between. Looked up from germline, CDR1 is SGHRS and CDR2 is YFSETQ. The length of the CDR3 is 14 residues. CDR3 nucleotide sequence: TGCGCCAGCAGCTTGTCACAGGGAGGGACTGAAGCTTTCTTT. Translated, it gives CASSLSQGGTEAFF.

The V gene is TRBV24-1, the J gene TRBJ2-7, with 7 bases fitting TRBD2. V lost 8 bases and J lost 0; bases outside the gene matches: 3. CDR1 and CDR2 (germline): KGHDR, SFDVKD. There are 13 residues in the CDR3. This CDR3 is CATNSGRSYEQYF. In nucleotides, the CDR3 is TGTGCCACCAATAGCGGGCGCTCCTACGAGCAGTACTTC.

This clone was recorded a few times. The chain carries TRBV7-8 and TRBJ1-5; D gene uncertain. V lost 1 base, J lost 4 bases, and 11 bases lay in between. The V gene's germline CDR1 is SGHVS and CDR2 FQNEAQ. The CDR3 is made up of 15 amino acids. The CDR3 region is CASSLVFQVNQPQHF. The CDR3 nucleotides read TGTGCCAGCAGCTTAGTATTCCAGGTGAATCAGCCCCAGCATTTT. Drawing the rest from reference TRBV7-8 and TRBJ1-5, the complete variable domain is GAGVSQSPRYKVAKRGQDVALRCDPISGHVSLFWYQQALGQGPEFLTYFQNEAQLDKSGLPSDRFFAERPEGSVSTLKIQRTQQEDSAVYLCASSLVFQVNQPQHFGDGTRLSIL.

The chain is built from TRBV15 and TRBJ1-5; 9 positions match TRBD1. Germline trimming cut 5 bases from V and 6 bases from J; bases unmatched to any gene: 8. Germline CDR1 is LNHNV and CDR2 is YYDKDF (reference sequence). The CDR3 loop spans 15 amino acids. CDR3 bases: TGTGCCACCAGCCGTCCAGGACAGGGGCCTCAGCCCCAGCATTTT. It yields the protein CATSRPGQGPQPQHF.

The chain uses TRBV9 and TRBJ2-2; 9 nucleotides agree with TRBD1. From germline, CDR1 is SGDLS and CDR2 YYNGEE. The CDR3 sequence is 17 residues long. V lost 4 bases and J lost 6; bases outside the gene matches: 13. CDR3 nucleotides: TGTGCCAGCAGCCCTAGATTCACAGGGGGCGGGGCCGGGGAGCTGTTTTTT. Its protein is CASSPRFTGGGAGELFF.

The chain uses TRBV28 and TRBJ2-1; D is perhaps TRBD2 (6 bases). Germline CDR1 reads MDHEN; CDR2 reads SYDVKM. The CDR3 consists of 15 residues. V dropped 6 bases and J dropped 4 bases, with 16 bases sitting between them. CDR3 DNA: TGTGCCAGCAGGTTGGGGGGTTCACGATACAATGAGCAGTTCTTC. This gives the protein CASRLGGSRYNEQFF.

The rearrangement joins TRBV28 to TRBJ1-2; unclear D gene. The CDR3 is 14 amino acids. V dropped 2 bases and J dropped 8 bases, with 15 bases sitting between them. In germline, CDR1 is MDHEN, CDR2 SYDVKM. The CDR3 bases are TGTGCCAGCAGTTTACCGGGAGGGTACGAGGGCTACACCTTC. It yields the protein CASSLPGGYEGYTF.

The chain carries TRBV6-2 or TRBV6-3 and TRBJ2-6; tentatively, D is TRBD1 (5 bases). The V end was cut by 6 bases, the J end by 1 base, with 10 bases between. Germline V lookup: CDR1 MNHEY, CDR2 SVGEGT. CDR3 length: 15 amino acids. CDR3 loop: CASSRPGSGANVLTF. CDR3 bases: TGTGCCAGCAGCCGCCCAGGGTCTGGGGCCAACGTCCTGACTTTC.